The clone carrying this T cell receptor (beta chain) came up a few times. Its antigen is as yet unknown. Distinct nucleotide sequences in the sample also encode this CDR3. The data stem from a study of beta chain features in type 1 diabetes. General study points: The naive, central memory and Treg TCRB repertoires showed an apparent similarity that was greater among patients than among healthy donors. TCRB CDR3 length was moderately but significantly reduced in all four CD4+ subsets of Type 1 diabetes patients. Any HLA effect on TCRB rearrangement was left unresolved by small sub-analyses.

The CDR3 covers 14 residues. Germline V CDR1 and CDR2: SEHNR, FQNEAQ (reference sequence). Trimming shortened V by 3 bases and J by 3 bases, and 9 bases separated the two germline ends. All of the isolated RNA was reverse transcribed, so expressed TCRB transcripts were sequenced. Data came from immunoSEQ multiplex PCR; TCRdb stores just in-frame clones and leaves some out. Of roughly 610,000 clones detected, roughly a sixth appear once; the ten largest clones hold 0.09% to 0.095%. Isolation of CD4+ naive, central memory, regulatory and stem cell-like memory cells was achieved by sorting via CD45RO/CCR7/CD25/CD127/CD95/CD27.

The sequence was obtained from a man aged 18 to 30 in good health. The sequencing sample was made of naive CD4+ T cells from blood. The chain couples TRBV7-9 to TRBJ1-5, with D perhaps matching TRBD1 (6 bases). In DNA, the CDR3 is TGTGCCAGCAGCTTTGGGGGGCTCAATCAGCCCCAGCATTTT. The encoded protein is CASSFGGLNQPQHF.